This entry lists 29 T cell receptor beta chains sequenced from one sample in a study of blood T cell repertoires in COVID-19. The repertoire was sequenced with immunoSEQ multiplex PCR; TCRdb's copy has only in-frame clones and lacks some. The table includes about 230,000 clones, 84% detected once. Specimen: peripheral blood. These receptors all come from a woman aged 40 to 50 who had recovered from COVID-19.

J is TRBJ2-3 and V is TRBV3-1 (or the pseudogene TRBV3-2); the D gene is possibly TRBD2 (5 bases). Deletions cut 3 bases from V and 1 base from J, with 5 bases between. Germline V lookup: CDR1 LGHDT, CDR2 YNNKEL (reference sequence). The CDR3 spans 13 residues. CDR3 DNA: TGTGCCAGCAGCCAGGGAGGCACAGATACGCAGTATTTT. Its translation: CASSQGGTDTQYF.

The J gene is TRBJ1-5, the V gene TRBV6-5; D gene ambiguous. V was clipped by 0 bases and J by 7 bases, with 7 bases between them. The length of the CDR3 is 13 residues. CDR1 and CDR2 (germline): MNHEY, SVGAGI. The CDR3 is CASSYSSLQPQHF. DNA for the CDR3: TGTGCCAGCAGTTACTCGAGTCTGCAGCCCCAGCATTTT.

This clone has a handful of counts. This chain uses TRBV12-2 with TRBJ2-7; the D segment call TRBD2 is taken from the table without a DNA check. TRBV12-2 is described as a pseudogene. The CDR3 spans 17 residues. CDR3 DNA: TGTGCAAGTCGCTTCACCCGACTAGCGGGGACATTACGAGAGCAGTACTTC. Protein: CASRFTRLAGTLREQYF.

The chain recombines TRBV6-1 with TRBJ1-5; no definite D call. This CDR3 contains 15 residues. V was clipped by 2 bases and J by 0 bases, with 8 bases between them. The V gene's germline CDR1 is MNHNS and CDR2 SASEGT. The CDR3 DNA follows: TGTGCCAGCAGTGAAAACCGAGATAGCAATCAGCCCCAGCATTTT. Amino acids: CASSENRDSNQPQHF.

This clone was seen more than once but under ten times. CDR3 coding DNA: TGTGCCAGCAGCCCCCGGGACAGGGTACATGGTGAAGCTTTCTTT. This sequence encodes CASSPRDRVHGEAFF. The chain has TRBV7-9 and TRBJ1-1; TRBD1 matches 9 bases. V lost 5 bases to trimming and J lost 7 bases; unmatched junction nucleotides: 11. The CDR3 covers 15 residues. The germline gives CDR1 SEHNR, CDR2 FQNEAQ (reference sequence).

This clone was detected once. This chain links TRBV28 with TRBJ1-2; D is uncertain. The CDR3 loop spans 14 amino acids. The V gene lost 8 bases and the J gene lost 10 bases, with 23 bases spanning the gap. The germline CDR1 and CDR2 sequences are MDHEN and SYDVKM. CDR3 sequence reads: CASGLPTVPTDYTF. The DNA for the CDR3 is TGTGCCAGCGGTCTCCCCACAGTACCAACAGACTACACCTTC.

This clone was picked up many times. The chain is built from TRBV13 and TRBJ1-1; D gene unclear. V lost 3 bases and J lost 1, with 3 bases in between. Germline CDR1 is PRHDT and CDR2 is FYEKMQ (reference sequence). This CDR3 contains 12 residues. The CDR3 DNA reads TGTGCCAGCAGCTTCGGGAACACTGAAGCTTTCTTT. This encodes CASSFGNTEAFF.

The sample holds many counts of this clone. CDR3 residues: CASRGLAGERGRFTGELFF. The CDR3 DNA reads TGTGCCAGCAGGGGACTAGCGGGGGAGCGCGGCCGCTTCACCGGGGAGCTGTTTTTT. The chain uses TRBV12-1 and TRBJ2-2; the D segment call TRBD2 is taken from the table without a DNA check. TRBV12-1 is noted as a pseudogene. This CDR3 is 19 amino acids long.

This clone has a handful of counts. V and J are TRBV7-2 and TRBJ1-2; D not resolved. CDR1 and CDR2 from the germline V gene are SGHTA and FQGNSA. The CDR3 covers 16 residues. V was pared by 1 base and J by 0 bases, with 12 bases between. The CDR3 region is CASSLDSETANYGYTF. The CDR3 nucleotides read TGTGCCAGCAGCTTAGATTCAGAAACCGCTAACTATGGCTACACCTTC.

This clone was recorded once. This sequence joins TRBV19 and TRBJ2-5; weak D call: TRBD1 (5 bases). Per the germline V gene, CDR1 is LNHDA and CDR2 is SQIVND (reference sequence). Trimming shortened V by 4 bases and J by 3 bases, and 12 bases separated the two germline ends. The CDR3 totals 14 residues. CDR3 loop: CASSNRPREETQYF. DNA of the CDR3: TGTGCCAGTAGTAATCGGCCCAGGGAAGAGACCCAGTACTTC. Supplemented by reference TRBV19 and TRBJ2-5, the full variable domain reads DGGITQSPKYLFRKEGQNVTLSCEQNLNHDAMYWYRQDPGQGLRLIYYSQIVNDFQKGDIAEGYSVSREKKESFPLTVTSAQKNPTAFYLCASSNRPREETQYFGPGTRLLVL.

V usage is TRBV28 and J usage is TRBJ2-7; no clear D. The CDR3 length is 14 residues. The ends were cut back, 1 base at V and 3 bases at J, with 10 bases in the middle. Germline V CDR1 and CDR2: MDHEN, SYDVKM. The CDR3 DNA follows: TGTGCCAGCAGTTTATTTAGTGACTTCTACGAGCAGTACTTC. This encodes CASSLFSDFYEQYF.

The V and J genes are TRBV6-5 and TRBJ2-7; D is ambiguous. This CDR3 contains 12 residues. V lost 5 bases to trimming and J lost 5 bases, with 10 bases between them. Per the germline V gene, CDR1 is MNHEY and CDR2 is SVGAGI. As DNA, the CDR3 is TGTGCCAGCAGTCCGCGCCCCAACGAGCAGTACTTC. Translated, it gives CASSPRPNEQYF.

The V call is TRBV6-5, the J call TRBJ1-2, with 8 nucleotides matching TRBD1. The germline V gene has CDR1 MNHEY and CDR2 SVGAGI. This CDR3 has 15 amino acids. The V segment lost 4 bases and the J segment 7 bases; nucleotides outside the gene matches: 11. CDR3 in DNA: TGTGCCAGCAGTTCCAAATTCCAGGGGGCGGGTGGCTACACCTTC. Its translation: CASSSKFQGAGGYTF.

V usage is TRBV12-2 and J usage is TRBJ2-2; the D call in the table, TRBD2, was not verified against the DNA. TRBV12-2 is a pseudogene segment. This CDR3 comprises 12 residues. Here the CDR3 reads CATTRRTGELFF. The CDR3 DNA follows: TGTGCAACTACACGGCGGACCGGGGAGCTGTTTTTT.

The chain recombines TRBV30 with TRBJ2-7; a possible D gene is TRBD1 (6 bases). CDR3 length: 13 residues. V lost 0 bases and J 3 bases, leaving 9 bases between the germline ends. CDR1 is GTSNPN, CDR2 SVGIG, per germline (reference sequence). CDR3 sequence (DNA): TGTGCCTGGAGTGTACAGACAGGCTACGAGCAGTACTTC. Amino acid sequence: CAWSVQTGYEQYF.

The chain has TRBV2 and TRBJ1-2; the D gene is possibly TRBD1 (6 bases). The germline V gene encodes CDR1 SNHLY and CDR2 FYNNEI. V was clipped by 3 bases and J by 2 bases, with 10 bases between them. The CDR3 spans 14 residues. The CDR3 sequence is CASSEADRNYGYTF. The CDR3 coding sequence is TGTGCCAGCAGTGAGGCCGACAGGAACTATGGCTACACCTTC. The whole variable domain, filled in from reference TRBV2 and TRBJ1-2, reads EPEVTQTPSHQVTQMGQEVILRCVPISNHLYFYWYRQILGQKVEFLVSFYNNEISEKSEIFDDQFSVERPDGSNFTLKIRSTKLEDSAMYFCASSEADRNYGYTFGSGTRLTVV.

J is TRBJ1-6 and V is TRBV7-8; the D is unclear. There are 13 residues in the CDR3. Per the germline V gene, CDR1 is SGHVS and CDR2 is FQNEAQ. V dropped 4 bases and J dropped 11 bases, with 12 bases sitting between them. In DNA, the CDR3 is TGTGCCAGCAGCTCCCAGACACGTCCACCCCTCCACTTT. Its protein product is CASSSQTRPPLHF.

The V and J genes are TRBV7-9 and TRBJ2-3, with TRBD1 identical over 7 bases. V dropped 5 bases and J dropped 5; count of bases not matched to a gene: 10. Per the germline V gene, CDR1 is SEHNR and CDR2 is FQNEAQ (reference sequence). The CDR3 covers 15 residues. The DNA of the CDR3 is TGTGCCAGCAGCCCGGACAGGTTCCAGGGAGATACGCAGTATTTT. This codes for CASSPDRFQGDTQYF.

The chain recombines TRBV10-1 with TRBJ2-7; no clear D. The CDR3 length is 18 residues. Germline lookup yields CDR1 WNHNN and CDR2 SYGVQD (reference sequence). V lost 0 bases to trimming and J lost 5 bases, with 23 bases between them. The CDR3 is CASSESIIMQSNNHEQYF. The CDR3 DNA sequence: TGCGCCAGCAGTGAGTCGATAATCATGCAGTCGAATAATCACGAGCAGTACTTC.

This clone was seen more than once but under ten times. The chain joins TRBV24-1 to TRBJ1-5, with D possibly TRBD1 on 5 matching bases. In germline, CDR1 is KGHDR, CDR2 SFDVKD. CDR3 length: 13 residues. V was cut by 5 bases and J by 4 bases, with 8 bases left in between. The CDR3 region has the DNA TGTGCCACCAGTGTGGGGGGAAATCAGCCCCAGCATTTT. Protein product: CATSVGGNQPQHF.

This clone has a handful of counts. This rearrangement joins TRBV19 to TRBJ1-2; D possibly corresponds to TRBD1 (5 bases). The length of the CDR3 is 15 residues. Deletions cut 5 bases from V and 6 bases from J, with 19 bases between. The germline V gene encodes CDR1 LNHDA and CDR2 SQIVND (reference sequence). CDR3 nucleotides: TGTGCCAGTAGTGTAGCCCTAATCGGGGGAAATGGCTACACCTTC. It codes for CASSVALIGGNGYTF.

This clone was seen more than once but under ten times. The chain carries TRBV7-3 and TRBJ2-1; D is possibly TRBD2 (7 bases). Germline values: CDR1 SGHTA, CDR2 FQGTGA. V dropped 2 bases and J dropped 9 bases, with 11 bases sitting between them. The CDR3 runs 13 residues. The CDR3 loop reads CASSLGGAFEQFF. The CDR3 DNA follows: TGTGCCAGCAGCTTAGGGGGGGCCTTTGAGCAGTTCTTC.

This clone was counted a single time. The chain has TRBV20-1 and TRBJ1-1; D is uncertain. Trimming pared 3 bases from V and 10 bases from J, leaving 15 bases between. This CDR3 region has 12 residues. The germline V gene encodes CDR1 DFQATT and CDR2 SNEGSKA (reference sequence). The CDR3 DNA follows: TGCAGTGCTAGTGACCCGGCGGTTGGAGCTTTCTTT. It translates to CSASDPAVGAFF.

The chain employs TRBV3-1 (or the pseudogene TRBV3-2) and TRBJ1-5, with unresolved D. Trimming removed 1 base at V and 6 bases at J, with 16 bases between. CDR1 is LGHDT and CDR2 is YNNKEL in the germline V gene (reference sequence). The CDR3 runs 16 residues. CDR3 residues: CASSQGARNESQPQHF. The DNA for the CDR3 is TGTGCCAGCAGCCAAGGAGCGAGGAATGAGAGTCAGCCCCAGCATTTT.

This clone has only one observation. The V call is TRBV11-2, the J call TRBJ2-5; 8 nucleotides match TRBD1. This CDR3 is built from 14 residues. Germline V lookup: CDR1 SGHAT, CDR2 FQNNGV. Losses at the gene ends were 5 bases for V and 5 bases for J; bases not matched to a gene: 7. DNA of the CDR3: TGTGCCAGCAGCCTAGGACAGGGCGGGGAGACCCAGTACTTC. It yields the protein CASSLGQGGETQYF.

V is TRBV18 and J is TRBJ2-3; 12 bases are a match to TRBD2. In germline, CDR1 is KGHSH, CDR2 LQKENI. V lost 3 bases to trimming and J lost 4 bases; unmatched junction nucleotides: 8. The CDR3 is 17 residues long. CDR3 sequence reads: CASSPVLAGGIPDTQYF. CDR3 DNA: TGTGCCAGCTCACCGGTCCTAGCGGGGGGGATCCCAGATACGCAGTATTTT.

Notes on this clone: Compared with germline, one end of the junction differs, possibly owing to a read error. V is TRBV7-7 and J is TRBJ1-1; TRBD1 matches 9 bases. The CDR3 runs 16 residues. The germline V gene encodes CDR1 SSHAT and CDR2 FNYEAQ (reference sequence). The CDR3 DNA follows: TGTGCTAGCAGCCCAATCTCGGGACAGGGGAACACTGAAGCTTTCTTT. This codes for CASSPISGQGNTEAFF.

The V gene is TRBV19, the J gene TRBJ1-1; weak D call: TRBD1 (5 bases). V gave up 6 bases and J gave up 2 bases, with 10 bases separating them. This CDR3 contains 13 residues. Germline assignment: CDR1 LNHDA and CDR2 SQIVND (reference sequence). CDR3 sequence (DNA): TGTGCCAGTAGCCAGACAGCCAACACTGAAGCTTTCTTT. It is translated as CASSQTANTEAFF.

This sequence joins TRBV9 and TRBJ2-2; 8 bases map to TRBD2. The CDR3 extends over 16 amino acids. CDR1 and CDR2 (germline): SGDLS, YYNGEE. V lost 3 bases to trimming and J lost 5 bases; unmatched junction nucleotides: 9. CDR3 protein: CASSGNPSGRTGELFF. Here the CDR3 DNA reads TGTGCCAGCAGCGGCAATCCTAGCGGGCGTACCGGGGAGCTGTTTTTT. Together with reference TRBV9 and TRBJ2-2, the CDR3 gives the full variable domain: DSGVTQTPKHLITATGQRVTLRCSPRSGDLSVYWYQQSLDQGLQFLIQYYNGEERAKGNILERFSAQQFPDLHSELNLSSLELGDSALYFCASSGNPSGRTGELFFGEGSRLTVL.